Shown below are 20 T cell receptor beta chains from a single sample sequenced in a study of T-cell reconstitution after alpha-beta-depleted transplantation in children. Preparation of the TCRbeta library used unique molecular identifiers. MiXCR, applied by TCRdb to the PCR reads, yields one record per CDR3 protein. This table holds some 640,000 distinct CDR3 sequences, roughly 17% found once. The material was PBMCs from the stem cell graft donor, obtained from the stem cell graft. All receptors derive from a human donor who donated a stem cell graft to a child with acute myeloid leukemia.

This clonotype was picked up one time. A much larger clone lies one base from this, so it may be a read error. CDR3 in amino acids: CSVDVWGETQYF. CDR3 coding DNA: TGCAGCGTTGACGTCTGGGGGGAGACCCAGTACTTC. The chain couples TRBV29-1 to TRBJ2-5, with D perhaps given as TRBD1 or TRBD2 (5 bases each). Germline V lookup: CDR1 SQVTM, CDR2 ANQGSEA. V was cut by 3 bases and J by 5 bases, with 10 bases left in between. CDR3 length: 12 amino acids.

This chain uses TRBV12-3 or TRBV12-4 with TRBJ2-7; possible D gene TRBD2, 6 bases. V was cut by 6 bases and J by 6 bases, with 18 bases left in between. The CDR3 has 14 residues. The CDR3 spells CASRPVGTSAEQYF. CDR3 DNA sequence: TGTGCCAGCAGACCAGTCGGGACTTCCGCCGAGCAGTACTTC.

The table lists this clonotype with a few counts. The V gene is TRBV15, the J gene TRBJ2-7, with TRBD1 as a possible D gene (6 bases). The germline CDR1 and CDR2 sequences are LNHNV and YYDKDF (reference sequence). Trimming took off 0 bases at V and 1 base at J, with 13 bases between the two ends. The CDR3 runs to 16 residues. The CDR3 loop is CATSRDRTGQSYEQYF. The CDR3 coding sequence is TGTGCCACCAGCAGAGATCGGACGGGACAATCCTACGAGCAGTACTTC. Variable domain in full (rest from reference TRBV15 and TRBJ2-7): DAMVIQNPRYQVTQFGKPVTLSCSQTLNHNVMYWYQQKSSQAPKLLFHYYDKDFNNEADTPDNFQSRRPNTSFCFLDIRSPGLGDTAMYLCATSRDRTGQSYEQYFGPGTRLTVT.

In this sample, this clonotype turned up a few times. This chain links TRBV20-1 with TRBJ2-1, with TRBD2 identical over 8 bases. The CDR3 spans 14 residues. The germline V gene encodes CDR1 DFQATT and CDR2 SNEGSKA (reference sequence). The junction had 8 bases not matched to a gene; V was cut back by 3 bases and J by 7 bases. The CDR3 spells CSASQAGDFNEQFF. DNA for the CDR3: TGCAGTGCTAGTCAAGCGGGGGACTTTAATGAGCAGTTCTTC.

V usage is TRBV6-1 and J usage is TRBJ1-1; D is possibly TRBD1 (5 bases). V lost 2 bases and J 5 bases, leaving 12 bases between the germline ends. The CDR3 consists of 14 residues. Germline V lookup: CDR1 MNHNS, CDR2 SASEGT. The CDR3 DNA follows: TGTGCCAGCAGTGAATCGGGGGAGAGTACTGAAGCTTTCTTT. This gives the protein CASSESGESTEAFF.

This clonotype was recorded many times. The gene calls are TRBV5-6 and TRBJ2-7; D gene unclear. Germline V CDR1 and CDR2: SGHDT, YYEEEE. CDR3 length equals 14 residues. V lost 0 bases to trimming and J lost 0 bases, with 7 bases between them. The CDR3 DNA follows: TGTGCCAGCAGCTTGGATCTTGCCTCCTACGAGCAGTACTTC. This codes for CASSLDLASYEQYF.

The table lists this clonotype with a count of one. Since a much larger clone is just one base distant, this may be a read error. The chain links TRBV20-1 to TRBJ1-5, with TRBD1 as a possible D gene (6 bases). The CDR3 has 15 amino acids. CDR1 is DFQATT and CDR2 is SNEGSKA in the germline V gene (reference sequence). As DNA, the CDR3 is TGCAGTGCTGGCGCTCAGGGGACGGGCAATCAGCCCCATCATTTT. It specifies CSAGAQGTGNQPHHF.

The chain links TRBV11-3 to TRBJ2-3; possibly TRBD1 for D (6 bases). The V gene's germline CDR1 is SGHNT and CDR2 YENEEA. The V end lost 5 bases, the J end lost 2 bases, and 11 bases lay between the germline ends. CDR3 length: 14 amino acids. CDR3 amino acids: CASSRTATTDTQYF. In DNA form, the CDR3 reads TGTGCCAGCAGCAGGACAGCAACCACAGATACGCAGTATTTT. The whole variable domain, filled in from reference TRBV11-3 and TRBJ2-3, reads EAGVVQSPRYKIIEKKQPVAFWCNPISGHNTLYWYLQNLGQGPELLIRYENEEAVDDSQLPKDRFSAERLKGVDSTLKIQPAELGDSAVYLCASSRTATTDTQYFGPGTRLTVL.

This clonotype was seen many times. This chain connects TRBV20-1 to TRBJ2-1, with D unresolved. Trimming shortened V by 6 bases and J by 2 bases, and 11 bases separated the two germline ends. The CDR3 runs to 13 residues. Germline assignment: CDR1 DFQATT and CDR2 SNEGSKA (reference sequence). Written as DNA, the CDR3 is TGCAGTGCCGCCGTGCGCCCCTACAATGAGCAGTTCTTC. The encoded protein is CSAAVRPYNEQFF.

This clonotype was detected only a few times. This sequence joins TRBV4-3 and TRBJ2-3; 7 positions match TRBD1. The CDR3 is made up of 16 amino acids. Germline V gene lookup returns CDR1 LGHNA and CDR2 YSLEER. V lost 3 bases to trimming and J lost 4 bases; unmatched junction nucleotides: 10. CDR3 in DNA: TGCGCCAGCAGCCAGCATTCCGGGACAGTCGCAGATACGCAGTATTTT. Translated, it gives CASSQHSGTVADTQYF.

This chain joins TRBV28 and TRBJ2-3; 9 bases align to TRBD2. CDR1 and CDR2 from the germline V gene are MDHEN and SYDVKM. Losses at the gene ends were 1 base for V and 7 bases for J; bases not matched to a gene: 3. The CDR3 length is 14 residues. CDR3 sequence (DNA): TGTGCCAGCAGTTTATCCAGCGGGGGGCATACGCAGTATTTT. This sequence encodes CASSLSSGGHTQYF.

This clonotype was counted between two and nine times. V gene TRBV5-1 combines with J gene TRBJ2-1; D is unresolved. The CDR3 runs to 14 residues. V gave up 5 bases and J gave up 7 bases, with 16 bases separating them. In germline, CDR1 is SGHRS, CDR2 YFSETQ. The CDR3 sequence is CASSTGRLSNEQFF. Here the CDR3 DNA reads TGCGCCAGCAGTACTGGCAGGTTGTCGAATGAGCAGTTCTTC. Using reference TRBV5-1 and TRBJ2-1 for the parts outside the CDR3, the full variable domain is KAGVTQTPRYLIKTRGQQVTLSCSPISGHRSVSWYQQTPGQGLQFLFEYFSETQRNKGNFPGRFSGRQFSNSRSEMNVSTLELGDSALYLCASSTGRLSNEQFFGPGTRLTVL.

CDR3 DNA: TGTGCCAGCACTTTTAACGGCTACACCTTC. Translating it yields CASTFNGYTF. The V call is TRBV28, the J call TRBJ1-2; D is uncertain. The CDR3 is made up of 10 amino acids. CDR1 and CDR2 (germline): MDHEN, SYDVKM. The ends were cut back, 7 bases at V and 8 bases at J, with 8 bases in the middle.

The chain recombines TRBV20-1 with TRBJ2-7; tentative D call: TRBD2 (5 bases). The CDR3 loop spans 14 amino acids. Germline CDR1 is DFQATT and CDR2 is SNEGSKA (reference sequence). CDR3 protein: CSASPREGGIEQHV. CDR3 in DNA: TGCAGTGCTAGTCCTCGGGAAGGAGGAATCGAGCAGCACGTC.

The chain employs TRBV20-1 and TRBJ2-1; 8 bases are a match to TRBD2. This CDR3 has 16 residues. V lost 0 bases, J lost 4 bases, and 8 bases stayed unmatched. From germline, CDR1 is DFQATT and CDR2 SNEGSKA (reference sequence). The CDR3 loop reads CSARDPRLATYNEQFF. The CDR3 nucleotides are TGCAGTGCTAGAGATCCCCGACTAGCGACTTACAATGAGCAGTTCTTC.

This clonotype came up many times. CDR3 amino acids: CASSSKYNEQFF. DNA of the CDR3: TGTGCCAGCAGCTCGAAGTACAATGAGCAGTTCTTC. The V and J genes are TRBV5-6 and TRBJ2-1, with unresolved D. The CDR3 consists of 12 residues. V was cut by 3 bases and J by 4 bases, with 5 bases left in between. Germline values: CDR1 SGHDT, CDR2 YYEEEE.

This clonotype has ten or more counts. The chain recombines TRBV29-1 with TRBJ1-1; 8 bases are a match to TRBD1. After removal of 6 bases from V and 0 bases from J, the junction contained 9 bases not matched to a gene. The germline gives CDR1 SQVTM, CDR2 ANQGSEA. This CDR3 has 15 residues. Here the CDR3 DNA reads TGCAGCGTAGCCGGGACAGGCTACTTGAACACTGAAGCTTTCTTT. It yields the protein CSVAGTGYLNTEAFF.

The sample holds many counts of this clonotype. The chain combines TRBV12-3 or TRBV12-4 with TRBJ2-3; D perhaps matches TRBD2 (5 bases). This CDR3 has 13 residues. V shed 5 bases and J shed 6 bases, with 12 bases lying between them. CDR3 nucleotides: TGTGCCAGCAGTCCTCCGGGGTGGGATACGCAGTATTTT. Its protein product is CASSPPGWDTQYF.

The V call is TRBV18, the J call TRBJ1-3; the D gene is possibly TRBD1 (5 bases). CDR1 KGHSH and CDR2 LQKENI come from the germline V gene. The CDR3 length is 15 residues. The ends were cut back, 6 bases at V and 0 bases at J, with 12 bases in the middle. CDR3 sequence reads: CASSAFDSSGNTIYF. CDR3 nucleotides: TGTGCCAGCTCGGCCTTTGACAGCTCTGGAAACACCATATATTTT.

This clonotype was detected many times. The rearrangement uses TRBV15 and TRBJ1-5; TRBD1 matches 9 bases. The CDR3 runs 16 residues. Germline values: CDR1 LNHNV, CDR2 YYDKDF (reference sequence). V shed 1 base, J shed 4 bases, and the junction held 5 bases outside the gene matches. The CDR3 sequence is CATSRGPGQGNQPQHF. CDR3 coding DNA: TGTGCCACCAGCAGAGGACCGGGACAGGGAAATCAGCCCCAGCATTTT.